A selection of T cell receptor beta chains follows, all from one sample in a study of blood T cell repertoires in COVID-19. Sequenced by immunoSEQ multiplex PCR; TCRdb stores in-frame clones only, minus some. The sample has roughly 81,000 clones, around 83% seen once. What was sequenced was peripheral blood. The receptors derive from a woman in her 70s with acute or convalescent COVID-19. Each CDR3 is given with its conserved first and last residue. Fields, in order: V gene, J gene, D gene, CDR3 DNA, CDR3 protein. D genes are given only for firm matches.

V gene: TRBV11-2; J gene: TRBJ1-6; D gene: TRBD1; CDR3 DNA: TGTGCCAGCAGCTCCGGGACAGGGAATTCACCCCTCCACTTT; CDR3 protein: CASSSGTGNSPLHF
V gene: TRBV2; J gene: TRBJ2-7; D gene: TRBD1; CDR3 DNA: TGTGCCAGCAGCACCCCGGGACAGGACTACGAGCAGTACTTC; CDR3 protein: CASSTPGQDYEQYF
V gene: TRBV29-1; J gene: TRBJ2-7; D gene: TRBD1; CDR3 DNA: TGCAGCGTTAACCGGGACAGTAATGTCTACGAGCAGTACTTC; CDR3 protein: CSVNRDSNVYEQYF
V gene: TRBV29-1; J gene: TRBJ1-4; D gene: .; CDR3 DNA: TGCAGCGTTGAATTACAGACTAATGAAAAACTGTTTTTT; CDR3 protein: CSVELQTNEKLFF
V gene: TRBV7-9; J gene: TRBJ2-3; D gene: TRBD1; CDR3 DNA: TGTGCCAGCAGCTTCACAGGGGCTACGCAGTATTTT; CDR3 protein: CASSFTGATQYF
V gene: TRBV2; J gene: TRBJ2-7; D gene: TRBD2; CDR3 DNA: TGTGCCAGCAGGACTAGCGGGGGCTCCTACGAGCAGTACTTC; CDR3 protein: CASRTSGGSYEQYF
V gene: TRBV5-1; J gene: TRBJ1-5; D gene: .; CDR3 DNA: TGCGCCAGCAGCAAAGATCAGGGAGGACAGCCCCAGCATTTT; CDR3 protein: CASSKDQGGQPQHF
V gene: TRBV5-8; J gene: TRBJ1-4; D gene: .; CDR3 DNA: TGTGCCAGCAGCCAGTTCGGGACAACTGAAAAACTGTTTTTT; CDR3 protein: CASSQFGTTEKLFF
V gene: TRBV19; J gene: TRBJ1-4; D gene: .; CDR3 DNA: TGTGCCAGTAGCGACAGGTCCGAGGAAAAACTGTTTTTT; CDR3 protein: CASSDRSEEKLFF
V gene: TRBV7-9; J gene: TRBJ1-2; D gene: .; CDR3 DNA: TGTGCCAGCAGCTTTAATTCAGAGAGCGCTAACTATGGCTACACCTTC; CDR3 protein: CASSFNSESANYGYTF
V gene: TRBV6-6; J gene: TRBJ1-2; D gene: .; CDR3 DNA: TGTGCCAGCAGCACAAATGGCTACACCTTC; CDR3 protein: CASSTNGYTF
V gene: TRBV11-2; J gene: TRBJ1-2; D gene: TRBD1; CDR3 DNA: TGTGCCAGCAGCTTCACCGGGACAGACTATGGCTACACCTTC; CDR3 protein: CASSFTGTDYGYTF
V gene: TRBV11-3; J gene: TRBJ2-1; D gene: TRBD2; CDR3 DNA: TGTGCCAGCAGCTTAGATCTGTTAGCTGCGGGGGGAAACTACAATGAGCAGTTCTTC; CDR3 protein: CASSLDLLAAGGNYNEQFF